This T cell receptor (beta chain) was captured by sequencing in a study of molecular identifiers for immune sequencing clone quantification (dated by TCRdb to between 2017 and 2018). Describing the broader study: For a replicate experiment, RNA from around 20,000 or 100,000 naive CD8 T cells was divided into five aliquots, of which four were sequenced. This methods study used CD8 T cells to benchmark TCR RNA copy counting and molecular-identifier clustering-based TCR repertoire sequencing (MIDCIRS). Paper-wide results and their limitations: In CMV-specific effector cells, clones with more than 20 RNA copies contained over 97% of molecules, whereas in naive cells such clones contained under 1% of molecules. Modeling indicated about three TCR RNA copies recovered per cell, compared with about 10 by digital PCR, which implies a capture efficiency of approximately 30%. When barcode sub-clustering was omitted, TCR diversity was inflated by chimeric consensus sequences, with chimeras reaching as high as 47%. A single cell's worth of spiked-in Jurkat TCR RNA was reported detectable even among 900,000 to 1,000,000 naive CD8 T cells. The naive libraries included spiked-in Jurkat TCR RNA (roughly 9 copies' worth), and this RNA is not part of the donor repertoire. Identical TCR molecules sharing a barcode could cause highly expanded clone sizes to be underestimated.

Receptor amplification or capture employed PCR. TCRdb lists the instrument as NextSeq 500. Bulk TCR libraries were prepared as previously described, using TCR primers listed in Table S5. Total RNA was purified with the Qiagen AllPrep DNA/RNA kit. Before analysis, reads from multiple sequencing runs of one library were combined. As for the authors' bioinformatics: Reads were retained only if their TCR constant sequence matched exactly, and those retained reads were trimmed to 150 nt and grouped according to their 12-nt molecular barcodes. Within each barcode group, reads were sub-clustered at a 15% Levenshtein threshold, and quality-weighted consensus sequences were built per RNA molecule. Non-functional sequences were excluded, and lower-count sequences lying one edit away from another sequence were also excluded. Barcode sub-clusters with fewer than 20% of the maximum read count were removed, based on fitting two negative binomial distributions. TCRdb cleaned the public reads at Q25 with fastp, built clones with MiXCR and kept in-frame beta chains. Each CDR3 protein gets just one entry, which takes the most common genes and DNA from the rows behind it. For this entry, the V and J calls and clone size follow TCRdb and not the study's own pipeline. For this sample there are hundreds of thousands of distinct CDR3 sequences; approximately 24% appear just once. The top ten constitute 0.6% to 0.9% of the sample.

Libraries of naive CD8 T cells were generated from around 20,000 to 990,000 sorted cells, with 10%, 30% or 50% of the purified RNA used. Naive CD8 T cells were FACS-sorted as CD8+CD4-CCR7+CD45RA+ on a BD FACSAria II into RLT Plus buffer. Detection sensitivity was tested by spiking Jurkat RNA equal to some 11 TCR copies' worth into samples containing about 19,000-1,000,000 naive CD8 T cells. Enrichment of CD8 T cells was done with RosetteSep CD8+ T Cell Enrichment Cocktail plus Ficoll-Paque, and ACK red cell lysis came afterward. Of note for this clonotype: Which antigen it targets is not known. A much bigger clone sits one base away, suggesting this may be a read error.

Including cysteine and phenylalanine, the CDR3 has 14 amino acids. Just CDR3 DNA is preserved here, 42 bases in frame from base 1. CDR1 and CDR2 (DFQATT, SNEGSKA) derive from the germline V gene (reference sequence). Sequences were obtained from naive CD8+ T cells from blood, with Jurkat cell RNA spiked in. The cell subset or site label of this sample denotes: FACS-sorted CD8+CD4-CCR7+CD45RA+ naive T cells. The sequence was collected from a human donor in good health. Some libraries in this study had Jurkat cell RNA spiked in. The chain is encoded by TRBV20-1 joined to TRBJ1-5, with TRBD1 identical over 11 junction bases. The nucleotides are TGCAGTGCTCGGACAGGGGGCAGCAATCAGCTCCAGCATTTT. Protein translation: CSARTGGSNQLQHF.